This T cell receptor beta chain was sequenced during a study of graft-versus-host responses after intestinal transplantation. Overall study: The study gave all recipients anti-thymocyte globulin induction, then tacrolimus and steroids for two to three years.

To note about this clone: As yet, its antigen is unknown.

Germline V gives CDR1 SGHVS, CDR2 FQNEAQ. The germline V and J ends were trimmed by 1 base and 0 bases, with 7 bases remaining between them. The CDR3 runs 16 residues. Sequenced by immunoSEQ multiplex PCR; TCRdb stores in-frame clones only, minus some. The profile shows over 100,000 clones, approximately 92% of them singletons. This material consisted of unstimulated CD4+ T cells sorted from spleen or lymph node cells, taken before transplant. The clonotype originates from a human donor who was the organ donor for an intestinal transplant. The genes are TRBV7-8 and TRBJ2-6, with D possibly matching TRBD1 (5 bases). The CDR3 DNA reads as TGTGCCAGCAGCTTAGGACAGCCCTCTGGGGCCAACGTCCTGACTTTC. It specifies CASSLGQPSGANVLTF.